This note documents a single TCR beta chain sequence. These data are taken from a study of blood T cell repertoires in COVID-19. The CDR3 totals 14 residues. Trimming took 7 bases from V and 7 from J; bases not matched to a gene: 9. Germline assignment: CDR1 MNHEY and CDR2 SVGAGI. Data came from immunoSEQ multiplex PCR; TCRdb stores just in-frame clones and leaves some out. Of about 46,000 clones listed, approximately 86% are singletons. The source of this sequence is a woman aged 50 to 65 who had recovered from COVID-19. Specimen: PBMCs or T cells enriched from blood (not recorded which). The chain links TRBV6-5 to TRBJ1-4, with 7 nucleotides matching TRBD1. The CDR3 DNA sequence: TGTGCCAGCAATACAGGGGAGAGGGGTGAAAAACTGTTTTTT. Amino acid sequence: CASNTGERGEKLFF.